The T cell receptor beta chain under discussion was sequenced for a study of untreated major depressive disorder. The CDR3 sequence is 17 residues long. The germline CDR1 and CDR2 sequences are MNHNS and SASEGT. Trimming took off 3 bases at V and 3 bases at J, with 18 bases between the two ends. The assay was immunoSEQ multiplex PCR, and TCRdb's table has in-frame clones only and misses some. The sample records about 20,000 clones, roughly 86% being singletons. The sample holds a few counts of this clone. Sequencing was done on a sample of CD4+ T cells from PBMCs. The sequence derives from a woman between 25 and 40 years old in good health. The V and J genes are TRBV6-1 and TRBJ1-5; a possible D gene is TRBD1 (6 bases). CDR3 loop: CASSDPGQGILNQPQHF. Here the CDR3 DNA reads TGTGCCAGCAGTGACCCGGGACAAGGGATTCTCAATCAGCCCCAGCATTTT.